This T cell receptor (beta chain) derives from a study of cytomegalovirus exposure and HLA in healthy donors. The study, taken as a whole, reports: The authors enumerated over 150 TCR beta chains as linked to cytomegalovirus. The majority of TCR sequences were rare, yet some public TCRs appeared in many donors.

This PCR relied on a set of 60 Vbeta primers and 13 Jbeta primers. Sequencing was performed with immunoSEQ multiplex PCR; in TCRdb, only in-frame clones are kept and a portion is missing. The table lists tens of thousands of clones, around three fifths of them singletons. This clone has only a few counts. The antigen is not known. Trimming cost V 4 bases and J 2 bases; bases outside gene matches: 5. The CDR3 is made up of 15 amino acids. CDR1 is SGHNT and CDR2 is YYREEE in the germline V gene (reference sequence). This receptor was obtained from a woman aged 50 to 60 in good health and CMV-seropositive. Input material: PBMCs. The chain has TRBV5-4 and TRBJ2-3; 9 nucleotides match TRBD2. The CDR3 is CASSQRGALTDTQYF. In DNA form, the CDR3 reads TGTGCCAGCAGCCAGCGGGGGGCCCTCACAGATACGCAGTATTTT.